Presented here are 28 T cell receptor beta chains from one specimen sequenced in a study of cytomegalovirus exposure and HLA in healthy donors. Researchers ran the PCR with 60 Vbeta and 13 Jbeta primers. The protocol was immunoSEQ multiplex PCR, while the TCRdb copy is restricted to in-frame clones and leaves out a portion. The table has 110,000 to 150,000 clones, 84% seen once. The sequenced material came from PBMCs. These receptors were obtained from a boy aged 2-9 years in good health and CMV-seronegative.

V and J are TRBV4-2 and TRBJ1-1; 9 nucleotides agree with TRBD1. Germline CDR1 LGHNA, CDR2 YNFKEQ. This CDR3 has 16 residues. V dropped 0 bases and J dropped 1; count of bases not matched to a gene: 3. CDR3 coding DNA: TGTGCCAGCAGCCAAGAACAGGGGGCCGCGAACACTGAAGCTTTCTTT. It encodes CASSQEQGAANTEAFF.

The V and J genes are TRBV9 and TRBJ2-7; D gene ambiguous. The germline V gene has CDR1 SGDLS and CDR2 YYNGEE. V lost 0 bases to trimming and J lost 3 bases, with 10 bases between them. This CDR3 comprises 14 residues. The CDR3 reads CASSVVNKHYEQYF. CDR3 DNA: TGTGCCAGCAGCGTAGTAAATAAGCACTACGAGCAGTACTTC.

This chain uses TRBV2 with TRBJ2-2; D is undetermined. The CDR3 consists of 15 residues. CDR1 SNHLY and CDR2 FYNNEI come from the germline V gene. V was pared by 1 base and J by 0 bases, with 6 bases between. The CDR3: CASSEGTANTGELFF. The CDR3, as DNA: TGTGCCAGCAGTGAAGGTACGGCGAACACCGGGGAGCTGTTTTTT.

This clone was recorded only once. The chain has TRBV6-1 and TRBJ1-5; 9 bases are shared with TRBD1. V shed 7 bases and J 6 bases; nucleotides not matched to a gene: 10. CDR1 is MNHNS and CDR2 is SASEGT in the germline V gene. This CDR3 contains 15 residues. The CDR3 loop is CASKGGDRAVQPQHF. CDR3 nucleotides: TGTGCCAGCAAGGGTGGGGACAGGGCCGTTCAGCCCCAGCATTTT.

Points on this clone: The junction departs from the called germline gene at one end, perhaps through a read error. This chain's CDR3 is CSSSPIGLYSNQPQHF. The CDR3 DNA reads TGTTCCAGCAGCCCCATCGGTTTGTATAGCAATCAGCCCCAGCATTTT. V usage is TRBV7-9 and J usage is TRBJ1-5; D not resolved. This CDR3 is 16 amino acids long. Germline V lookup: CDR1 SEHNR, CDR2 FQNEAQ (reference sequence).

V usage is TRBV6-5 and J usage is TRBJ1-2; D perhaps matches TRBD1 (5 bases). V was shortened by 5 bases and J by 4 bases, with 11 bases between the two germline ends. This CDR3 has 13 residues. Per germline, CDR1 MNHEY and CDR2 SVGAGI. The CDR3 spells CASSRTRSYGYTF. As DNA, the CDR3 is TGTGCCAGCAGTCGGACAAGAAGCTATGGCTACACCTTC.

The J gene is TRBJ1-5, the V gene TRBV6-1; D uncertain. This CDR3 comprises 16 residues. Trimming removed 3 bases at V and 5 bases at J, with 17 bases between. From germline, CDR1 is MNHNS and CDR2 SASEGT. CDR3: CASSDQGHKRDQPQHF. DNA for the CDR3: TGTGCCAGCAGTGACCAAGGGCATAAGCGGGATCAGCCCCAGCATTTT.

This sequence joins TRBV18 and TRBJ1-1; D is undetermined. In germline, CDR1 is KGHSH, CDR2 LQKENI. Trimming stripped 0 bases from V and 5 bases from J, with 7 bases between. The CDR3 sequence is 13 residues long. CDR3 in amino acids: CASSPPEGTEAFF. In nucleotides, the CDR3 is TGTGCCAGCTCACCACCGGAGGGTACTGAAGCTTTCTTT.

CDR3 sequence: CASSDAAGYEKLFF. CDR3 sequence (DNA): TGTGCCAGCAGTGATGCAGCGGGCTATGAAAAACTGTTTTTT. The chain carries TRBV28 and TRBJ1-4; D remains ambiguous. The CDR3 sequence is 14 residues long. Per germline, CDR1 MDHEN and CDR2 SYDVKM. V lost 5 bases to trimming and J lost 6 bases, with 13 bases between them.

This chain connects TRBV6-1 to TRBJ2-2; D is uncertain. CDR3 length: 15 amino acids. With 2 bases removed from V and 0 bases from J, the gap between germline ends came to 7 bases. Germline V CDR1 and CDR2: MNHNS, SASEGT. The CDR3 region is CASSERSANTGELFF. The CDR3 DNA follows: TGTGCCAGCAGTGAAAGGAGCGCGAACACCGGGGAGCTGTTTTTT.

The chain is built from TRBV14 and TRBJ2-3, with 8 nucleotides matching TRBD2. The CDR3 sequence is 15 residues long. In germline, CDR1 is SGHDN, CDR2 FVKESK. The J segment lost 8 bases and the V segment lost 0 bases, leaving 7 bases of the junction unmatched. The CDR3 loop is CASSQDAGGGGTQYF. The CDR3 DNA reads as TGTGCCAGCAGCCAAGACGCGGGAGGCGGTGGTACGCAGTATTTT.

The chain recombines TRBV6-5 with TRBJ1-2; possibly TRBD1 for D (5 bases). V was shortened by 2 bases and J by 8 bases, with 15 bases between the two germline ends. Per the germline V gene, CDR1 is MNHEY and CDR2 is SVGAGI. The CDR3 length is 14 residues. CDR3 DNA: TGTGCCAGCAGTTACGGAGGGGACCGGGGCGGCTACACCTTC. It encodes CASSYGGDRGGYTF.

The rearrangement links TRBV29-1 to TRBJ1-2, with 7 bases aligning to TRBD1. CDR1 SQVTM and CDR2 ANQGSEA come from the germline V gene. Germline trimming cut 2 bases from V and 5 bases from J; bases unmatched to any gene: 20. The CDR3 loop spans 18 amino acids. The CDR3 coding sequence is TGCAGCGTTGAACCCAAACATAACCCCCGACAGGGTTCATATGGCTACACCTTC. Protein product: CSVEPKHNPRQGSYGYTF.

This clone was picked up a small number of times. The J gene is TRBJ2-3, the V gene TRBV6-4, with TRBD2 matching over 9 bases. Losses at the gene ends were 6 bases for V and 4 bases for J; bases not matched to a gene: 14. From germline, CDR1 is MRHNA and CDR2 SNTAGT. This CDR3 has 17 amino acids. CDR3 region: CASSLTSSGNPPDTQYF. DNA of the CDR3: TGTGCCAGCAGCCTGACGTCTAGCGGGAACCCCCCAGATACGCAGTATTTT.

Only one count was recorded for this clone. The chain couples TRBV19 to TRBJ2-7; D might be TRBD1 (7 bases). Germline V lookup: CDR1 LNHDA, CDR2 SQIVND (reference sequence). The CDR3 has 14 residues. The V end was cut by 9 bases, the J end by 5 bases, with 20 bases between. The CDR3 region is CASRPGGLSNEQYF. CDR3 DNA sequence: TGTGCCAGCAGACCAGGGGGGCTGAGCAACGAGCAGTACTTC.

The chain employs TRBV7-9 and TRBJ2-1; D is possibly TRBD1 (6 bases). The CDR3 spans 15 residues. V was trimmed by 1 base and J by 4 bases, leaving 11 bases between them. Germline loops: CDR1 SEHNR, CDR2 FQNEAQ (reference sequence). In DNA, the CDR3 is TGTGCCAGCAGCTTAGACGTAAGGGGGTACAATGAGCAGTTCTTC. Residues: CASSLDVRGYNEQFF.

A single count supports this clone. This sequence joins TRBV7-3 and TRBJ1-3; a weak D match, TRBD1 (5 bases). CDR3 length equals 16 residues. Trimming took 2 bases from V and 3 from J, leaving 14 bases between them. Germline lookup yields CDR1 SGHTA and CDR2 FQGTGA. CDR3 amino acids: CASSLSAGLGGNTIYF. For the CDR3, the DNA is TGTGCCAGCAGCTTATCGGCGGGGCTGGGTGGAAACACCATATATTTT.

This clone was recorded once. V is TRBV7-2 and J is TRBJ2-7; D is unresolved. Germline V gene lookup returns CDR1 SGHTA and CDR2 FQGNSA. The CDR3 spans 14 residues. Trimming cost V 1 base and J 0 bases, with 7 bases left between them. The CDR3 DNA sequence: TGTGCCAGCAGCTTAGGTCTAGGCTCCTACGAGCAGTACTTC. Protein product: CASSLGLGSYEQYF. Together with reference TRBV7-2 and TRBJ2-7, the CDR3 gives the full variable domain: GAGVSQSPSNKVTEKGKDVELRCDPISGHTALYWYRQSLGQGLEFLIYFQGNSAPDKSGLPSDRFSAERTGGSVSTLTIQRTQQEDSAVYLCASSLGLGSYEQYFGPGTRLTVT.

V usage is TRBV28 and J usage is TRBJ2-7, with D perhaps TRBD1 (6 bases). CDR1 is MDHEN, CDR2 SYDVKM, per germline. The CDR3 consists of 14 residues. V was pared by 6 bases and J by 0 bases, with 12 bases between. Here the CDR3 DNA reads TGTGCCAGCAGGTCCACAGGGAGCTCCTACGAGCAGTACTTC. Translating it yields CASRSTGSSYEQYF.

This clone was detected once. The gene calls are TRBV5-1 and TRBJ1-2, with TRBD1 as a possible D gene (6 bases). The germline V gene encodes CDR1 SGHRS and CDR2 YFSETQ. There are 15 residues in the CDR3. The V gene lost 4 bases and the J gene lost 4 bases, with 17 bases spanning the gap. The CDR3 DNA reads TGCGCCAGCAGCCCGATGGGAGGGGGGGCCTATGGCTACACCTTC. Translation gives CASSPMGGGAYGYTF.

The chain combines TRBV10-3 with TRBJ2-7; TRBD1 aligns across 11 bases. Unmatched junction bases numbered 6, after V lost 7 bases and J lost 4 bases. CDR1 and CDR2 from the germline V gene are ENHRY and SYGVKD. This CDR3 spans 14 amino acids. The CDR3 protein is CAITPGTGGYEQYF. In nucleotides, the CDR3 is TGTGCCATCACCCCCGGGACAGGGGGGTACGAGCAGTACTTC.

This chain links TRBV20-1 with TRBJ2-5; D uncertain. CDR1 and CDR2 from the germline V gene are DFQATT and SNEGSKA (reference sequence). The CDR3 length is 10 residues. Trimming took 8 bases from V and 3 from J, leaving 7 bases between them. CDR3 in DNA: TGCAGTCCATTAGAAGAGACCCAGTACTTC. Encoded protein: CSPLEETQYF.

The V call is TRBV11-2, the J call TRBJ2-5, with TRBD2 matching over 8 bases. Germline CDR1 is SGHAT and CDR2 is FQNNGV. The J segment lost 4 bases and the V segment lost 1 base, leaving 8 bases of the junction unmatched. This CDR3 comprises 16 residues. CDR3: CASSLGPAGARETQYF. In DNA form, the CDR3 reads TGTGCCAGCAGCTTAGGTCCAGCGGGGGCCCGAGAGACCCAGTACTTC.

The chain carries TRBV7-3 and TRBJ2-7, with 8 positions matching TRBD2. CDR3 size: 15 residues. The V gene end was trimmed by 4 bases and the J gene end by 2 bases; junction bases not matched to a gene: 7. Per germline, CDR1 SGHTA and CDR2 FQGTGA. The CDR3 nucleotides are TGTGCCAGCAGCTCTCCGGGACTAGGGGCCTACGAGCAGTACTTC. As protein: CASSSPGLGAYEQYF.

The V call is TRBV7-9, the J call TRBJ2-7, with TRBD1 matching 11 bases. The germline V gene has CDR1 SEHNR and CDR2 FQNEAQ (reference sequence). The CDR3 loop spans 14 amino acids. Trimming cost V 1 base and J 6 bases; bases outside gene matches: 2. CDR3: CASSLGTGGLEQYF. CDR3 DNA sequence: TGTGCCAGCAGCTTAGGGACAGGGGGCCTCGAGCAGTACTTC.

As for this clone: A read error may account for a junction end that differs from germline. The chain carries TRBV4-2 and TRBJ2-7, with D hard to call. This CDR3 is built from 13 residues. Germline values: CDR1 LGHNA, CDR2 YNFKEQ. This CDR3 reads CASNQDLFYEQYF. The CDR3 DNA reads as TGTGCCAGCAACCAAGACCTTTTCTACGAGCAGTACTTC.

This rearrangement joins TRBV7-2 to TRBJ1-5, with D tentatively TRBD1 (5 bases). CDR3 size: 15 residues. Germline CDR1 reads SGHTA; CDR2 reads FQGNSA. The ends were cut back, 5 bases at V and 6 bases at J, with 17 bases in the middle. The CDR3 sequence is CASSRGGTRGQPQHF. CDR3 bases: TGTGCCAGCAGCCGCGGCGGGACTAGGGGTCAGCCCCAGCATTTT.

This rearrangement joins TRBV5-4 to TRBJ2-1, with 8 bases that match TRBD1. The junction had 5 bases not matched to a gene; V was cut back by 4 bases and J by 5 bases. Germline V gene sequence: CDR1 SGHNT, CDR2 YYREEE (reference sequence). The CDR3 contains 14 residues. The chain's CDR3 is CASSLYRGDNEQFF. CDR3 coding DNA: TGTGCCAGCAGCCTATACAGGGGGGACAATGAGCAGTTCTTC.